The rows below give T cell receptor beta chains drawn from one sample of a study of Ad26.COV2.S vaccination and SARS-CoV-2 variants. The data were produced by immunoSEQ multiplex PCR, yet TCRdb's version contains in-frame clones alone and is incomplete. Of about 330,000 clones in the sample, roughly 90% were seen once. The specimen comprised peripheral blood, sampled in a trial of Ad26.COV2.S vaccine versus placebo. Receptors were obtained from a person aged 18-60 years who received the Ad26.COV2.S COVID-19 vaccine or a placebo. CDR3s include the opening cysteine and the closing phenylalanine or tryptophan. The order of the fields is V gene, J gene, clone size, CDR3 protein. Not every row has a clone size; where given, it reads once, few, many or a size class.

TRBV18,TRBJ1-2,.,CASSPGQESGYTF
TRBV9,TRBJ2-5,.,CASSVRGGPETQYF
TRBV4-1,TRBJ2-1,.,CASSQEGSGRGYEQFF
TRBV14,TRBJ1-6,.,CASSQVAQGVSPLHF
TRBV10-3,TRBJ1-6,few,CAIRASGTPNSPLHF
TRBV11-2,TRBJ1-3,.,CASSLMGTGVLGAGNTIYF
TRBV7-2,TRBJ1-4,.,CASSWGINEKLFF
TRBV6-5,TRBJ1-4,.,CASSYVGNEKLFF
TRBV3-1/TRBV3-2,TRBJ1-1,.,CASSQDQGYTEAFF
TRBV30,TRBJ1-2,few,CAWSVTIVRPPGYTF
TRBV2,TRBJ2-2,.,CANGGTTGWIGGELFF
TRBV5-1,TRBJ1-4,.,CASSSTGPPNEKLFF
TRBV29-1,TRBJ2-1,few,CSVAGLSSYNEQFF
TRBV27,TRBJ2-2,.,CASGRQGNTGELFF
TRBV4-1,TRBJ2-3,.,CASSQGVGGTDTQYF
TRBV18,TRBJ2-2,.,CASSRDRGTTGELFF
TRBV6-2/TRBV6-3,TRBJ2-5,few,CASSYADFRRETQYF
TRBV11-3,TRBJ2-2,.,CASSPPSPGRTGELFF
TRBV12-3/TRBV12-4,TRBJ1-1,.,CASSLIEVTEAFF
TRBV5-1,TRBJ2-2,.,CASSFPSTGELFF
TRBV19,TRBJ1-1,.,CASKRQEDTEAFF
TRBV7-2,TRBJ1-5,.,CASRPSVYSNQPQHF
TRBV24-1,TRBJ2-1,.,CATSDGTSGGDEQFF
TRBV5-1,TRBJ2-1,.,CASSWGGTSGSYNEQFF
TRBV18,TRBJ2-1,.,CASSPAGGIDEQFF
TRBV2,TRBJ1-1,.,CASSELFPPGGTEAFF
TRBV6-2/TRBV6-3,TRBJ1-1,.,CASSIGQAPMNTEAFF
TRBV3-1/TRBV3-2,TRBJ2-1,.,CASSQGGEIHPSYNEQFF
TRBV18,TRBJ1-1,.,CASSPPKGANTEAFF
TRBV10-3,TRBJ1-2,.,CAISETTATNYGYTF
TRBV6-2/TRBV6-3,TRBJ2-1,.,CASSYRDLGTNEQFF
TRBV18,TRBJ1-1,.,CASSQQGNTEAFF
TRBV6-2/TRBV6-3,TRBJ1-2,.,CASSYSAGADYGYTF
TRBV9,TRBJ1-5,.,CASEQGDNQPQHF
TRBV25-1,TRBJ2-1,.,CASSFGAQGSQFF
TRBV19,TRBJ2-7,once,CASKGTGGAYEQYF
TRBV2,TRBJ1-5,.,CASSGVVSNQPQHF
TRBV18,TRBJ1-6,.,CASSSLESSYNSPLHF
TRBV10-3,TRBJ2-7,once,CAISGRDNSYEQYF
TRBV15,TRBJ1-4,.,CATSRDRGNEKLFF
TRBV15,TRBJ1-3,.,CATSRWTASSGNTIYF
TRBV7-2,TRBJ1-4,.,CASSLYKGEKLFF
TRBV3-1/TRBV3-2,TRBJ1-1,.,CASSQVRTVEAFF
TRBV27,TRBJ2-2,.,CASSIAGGNTGELFF
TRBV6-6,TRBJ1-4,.,CASSLGEEKLFF